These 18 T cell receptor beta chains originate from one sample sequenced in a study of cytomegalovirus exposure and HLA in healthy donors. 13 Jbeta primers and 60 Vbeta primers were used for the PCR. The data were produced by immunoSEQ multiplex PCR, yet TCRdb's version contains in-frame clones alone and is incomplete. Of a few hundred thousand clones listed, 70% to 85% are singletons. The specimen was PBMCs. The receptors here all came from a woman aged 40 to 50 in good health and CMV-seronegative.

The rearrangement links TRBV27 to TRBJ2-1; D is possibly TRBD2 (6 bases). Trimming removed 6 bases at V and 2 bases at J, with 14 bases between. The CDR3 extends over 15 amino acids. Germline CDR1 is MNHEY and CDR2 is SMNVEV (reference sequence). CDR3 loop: CASRPLGEAYNEQFF. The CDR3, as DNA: TGTGCCAGCAGACCGCTTGGGGAGGCCTACAATGAGCAGTTCTTC.

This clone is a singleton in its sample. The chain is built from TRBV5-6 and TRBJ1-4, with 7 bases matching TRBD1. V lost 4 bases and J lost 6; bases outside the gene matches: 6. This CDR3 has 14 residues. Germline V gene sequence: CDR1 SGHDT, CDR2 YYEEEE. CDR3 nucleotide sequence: TGTGCCAGCAGCAGAGACAGGGTGGATGAAAAACTGTTTTTT. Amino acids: CASSRDRVDEKLFF.

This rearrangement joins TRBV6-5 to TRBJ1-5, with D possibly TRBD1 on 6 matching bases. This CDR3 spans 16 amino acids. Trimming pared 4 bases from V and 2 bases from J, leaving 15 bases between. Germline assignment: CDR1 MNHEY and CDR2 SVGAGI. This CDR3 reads CASSSSVRGGNQPQHF. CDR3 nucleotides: TGTGCCAGCAGTTCTTCCGTCAGGGGTGGCAATCAGCCCCAGCATTTT.

The CDR3 DNA sequence: TGCGCCAAAACAGGAAGGGGATCTGGAAACACCATATATTTT. Protein sequence: CAKTGRGSGNTIYF. This rearrangement joins TRBV23-1 to TRBJ1-3; D is perhaps TRBD1 (5 bases). TRBV23-1 has ORF status, its function being uncertain. The V gene lost 10 bases and the J gene lost 1 base, with 14 bases spanning the gap. The CDR3 has 14 residues.

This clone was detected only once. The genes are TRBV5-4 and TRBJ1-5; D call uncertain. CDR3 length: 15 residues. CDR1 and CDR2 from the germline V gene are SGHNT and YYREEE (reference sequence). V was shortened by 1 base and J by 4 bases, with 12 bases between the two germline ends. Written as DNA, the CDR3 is TGTGCCAGCAGCTTGTACGGGGTCCCTAATCAGCCCCAGCATTTT. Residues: CASSLYGVPNQPQHF.

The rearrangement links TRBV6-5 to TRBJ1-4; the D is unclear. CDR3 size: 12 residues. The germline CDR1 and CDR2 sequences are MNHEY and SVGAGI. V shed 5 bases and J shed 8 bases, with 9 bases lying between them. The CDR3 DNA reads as TGTGCCAGCAGTCCCGGAGCCGAAAAACTGTTTTTT. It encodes CASSPGAEKLFF.

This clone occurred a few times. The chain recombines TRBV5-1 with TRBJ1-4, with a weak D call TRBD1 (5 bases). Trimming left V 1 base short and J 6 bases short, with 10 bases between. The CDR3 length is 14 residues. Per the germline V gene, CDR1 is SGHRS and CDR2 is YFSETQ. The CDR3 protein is CASSLWGRDEKLFF. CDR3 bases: TGCGCCAGCAGCTTGTGGGGCAGGGATGAAAAACTGTTTTTT. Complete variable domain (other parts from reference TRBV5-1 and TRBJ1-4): KAGVTQTPRYLIKTRGQQVTLSCSPISGHRSVSWYQQTPGQGLQFLFEYFSETQRNKGNFPGRFSGRQFSNSRSEMNVSTLELGDSALYLCASSLWGRDEKLFFGSGTQLSVL.

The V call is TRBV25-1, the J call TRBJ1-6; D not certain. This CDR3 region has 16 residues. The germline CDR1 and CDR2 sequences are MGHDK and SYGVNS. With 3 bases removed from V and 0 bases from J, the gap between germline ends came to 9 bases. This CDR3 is CASSDRWSSYNSPLHF. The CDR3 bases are TGTGCCAGCAGTGATCGGTGGAGCTCCTATAATTCACCCCTCCACTTT. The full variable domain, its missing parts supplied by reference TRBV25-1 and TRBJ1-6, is EADIYQTPRYLVIGTGKKITLECSQTMGHDKMYWYQQDPGMELHLIHYSYGVNSTEKGDLSSESTVSRIRTEHFPLTLESARPSHTSQYLCASSDRWSSYNSPLHFGNGTRLTVT.

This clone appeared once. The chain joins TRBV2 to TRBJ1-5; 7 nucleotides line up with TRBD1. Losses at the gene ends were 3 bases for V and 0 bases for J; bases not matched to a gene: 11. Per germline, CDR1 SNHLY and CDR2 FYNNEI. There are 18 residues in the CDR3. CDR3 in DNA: TGTGCCAGCAGTGAGGAGACAGGGATGTTTTATAGCAATCAGCCCCAGCATTTT. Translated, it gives CASSEETGMFYSNQPQHF.

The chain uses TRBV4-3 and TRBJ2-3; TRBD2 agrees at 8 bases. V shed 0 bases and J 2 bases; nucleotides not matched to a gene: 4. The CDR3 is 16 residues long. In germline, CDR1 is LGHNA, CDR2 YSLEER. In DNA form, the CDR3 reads TGCGCCAGCAGCCAAGAATGGCGGGGGGCCACAGATACGCAGTATTTT. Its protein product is CASSQEWRGATDTQYF.

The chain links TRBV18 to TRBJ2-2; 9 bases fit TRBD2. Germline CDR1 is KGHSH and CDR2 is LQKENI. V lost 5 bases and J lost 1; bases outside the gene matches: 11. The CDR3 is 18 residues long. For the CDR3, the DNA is TGTGCCAGCTCATCCCCGGTCGCACTAGCGGGGAACACCGGGGAGCTGTTTTTT. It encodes CASSSPVALAGNTGELFF.

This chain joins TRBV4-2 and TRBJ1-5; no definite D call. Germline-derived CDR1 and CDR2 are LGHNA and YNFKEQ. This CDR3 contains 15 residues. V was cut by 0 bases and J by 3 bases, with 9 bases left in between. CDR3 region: CASSQERGYNQPQHF. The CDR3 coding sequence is TGTGCCAGCAGCCAAGAACGAGGGTACAATCAGCCCCAGCATTTT.

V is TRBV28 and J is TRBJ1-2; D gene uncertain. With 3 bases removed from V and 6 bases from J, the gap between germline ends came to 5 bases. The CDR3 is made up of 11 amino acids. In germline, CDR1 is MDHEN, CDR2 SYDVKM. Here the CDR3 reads CASSFGDGYTF. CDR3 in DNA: TGTGCCAGCAGTTTCGGGGATGGCTACACCTTC.

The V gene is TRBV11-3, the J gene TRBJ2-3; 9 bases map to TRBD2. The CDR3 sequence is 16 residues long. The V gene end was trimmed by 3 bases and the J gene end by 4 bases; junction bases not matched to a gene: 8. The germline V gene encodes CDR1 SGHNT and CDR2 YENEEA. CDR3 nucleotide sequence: TGTGCCAGCAGCTTCTATGGGAGCGGGGGGTCAGATACGCAGTATTTT. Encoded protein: CASSFYGSGGSDTQYF. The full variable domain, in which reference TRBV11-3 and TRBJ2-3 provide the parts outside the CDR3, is EAGVVQSPRYKIIEKKQPVAFWCNPISGHNTLYWYLQNLGQGPELLIRYENEEAVDDSQLPKDRFSAERLKGVDSTLKIQPAELGDSAVYLCASSFYGSGGSDTQYFGPGTRLTVL.

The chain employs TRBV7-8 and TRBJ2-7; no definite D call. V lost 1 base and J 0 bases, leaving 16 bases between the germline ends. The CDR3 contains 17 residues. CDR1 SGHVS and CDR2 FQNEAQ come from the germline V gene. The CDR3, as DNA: TGTGCCAGCAGCTTAGAGTCAGTAAGAGGAAGCTCCTACGAGCAGTACTTC. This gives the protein CASSLESVRGSSYEQYF.

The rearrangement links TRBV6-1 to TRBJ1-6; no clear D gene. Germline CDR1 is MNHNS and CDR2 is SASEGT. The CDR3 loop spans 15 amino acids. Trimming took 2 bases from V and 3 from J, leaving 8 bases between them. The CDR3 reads CASSESGVYNSPLHF. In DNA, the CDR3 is TGTGCCAGCAGTGAATCCGGGGTCTATAATTCACCCCTCCACTTT.

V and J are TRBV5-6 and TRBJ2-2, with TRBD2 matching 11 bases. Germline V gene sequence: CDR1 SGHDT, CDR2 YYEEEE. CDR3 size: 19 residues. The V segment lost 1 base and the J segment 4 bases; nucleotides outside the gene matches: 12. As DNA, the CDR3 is TGTGCCAGCAGCTTGAGGTCTAGCGGGGGGAACGGAGGCACCGGGGAGCTGTTTTTT. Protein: CASSLRSSGGNGGTGELFF.

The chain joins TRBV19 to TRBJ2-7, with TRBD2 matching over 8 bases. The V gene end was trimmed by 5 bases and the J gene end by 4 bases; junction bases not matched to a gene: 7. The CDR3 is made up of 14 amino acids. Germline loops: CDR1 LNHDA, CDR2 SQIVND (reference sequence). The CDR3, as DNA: TGTGCCAGTAGTCCGTCCGGGGGGGATTACGAGCAGTACTTC. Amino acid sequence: CASSPSGGDYEQYF.